This entry lists 6 T cell receptor beta chains sequenced from one sample in a study of T cells in localized non-small cell lung cancer. Libraries were prepared by immunoSEQ multiplex PCR; TCRdb keeps only in-frame clonotypes and omits some of them. The table has approximately 83,000 clones, around 90% seen once. Specimen: peripheral blood, collected before any cancer treatment. The origin of the receptors is a woman aged 40-69 years with stage I squamous cell lung carcinoma.

The chain recombines TRBV5-1 with TRBJ1-6, with D perhaps TRBD1 (5 bases). Germline V gene data show CDR1 as SGHRS and CDR2 as YFSETQ. There are 15 residues in the CDR3. V was pared by 0 bases and J by 7 bases, with 11 bases between. The CDR3 spells CASSLGRARNSPLHF. CDR3 bases: TGCGCCAGCAGCTTGGGCAGGGCAAGGAATTCACCCCTCCACTTT.

This clone has more than one count but fewer than ten. The chain couples TRBV7-9 to TRBJ1-1, with 7 bases matching TRBD1. Looked up from germline, CDR1 is SEHNR and CDR2 is FQNEAQ (reference sequence). Trimming took 5 bases from V and 8 from J; bases not matched to a gene: 8. This CDR3 is built from 13 residues. This CDR3 is CASSQRQGREAFF. CDR3 nucleotide sequence: TGTGCCAGCAGCCAACGACAGGGCCGGGAAGCTTTCTTT.

The chain has TRBV15 and TRBJ2-2; the D gene is possibly TRBD2 (6 bases). The V gene lost 0 bases and the J gene lost 5 bases, with 10 bases spanning the gap. The CDR3 consists of 15 residues. Germline V gene lookup returns CDR1 LNHNV and CDR2 YYDKDF (reference sequence). The CDR3 DNA reads as TGTGCCACCAGCAGAGATCATGGAGGGACCGGGGAGCTGTTTTTT. Its translation is CATSRDHGGTGELFF.

In this sample, this clone turned up once. The gene calls are TRBV5-1 and TRBJ2-3; D is possibly TRBD2 (6 bases). The V gene's germline CDR1 is SGHRS and CDR2 YFSETQ. CDR3 length equals 15 residues. Trimming took off 4 bases at V and 6 bases at J, with 18 bases between the two ends. The CDR3 nucleotides read TGCGCCAGCAGCCAGGGCGGAGGCCGGGGGGATACGCAGTATTTT. Residues: CASSQGGGRGDTQYF.

The V call is TRBV18, the J call TRBJ2-7; D call uncertain. Germline V lookup: CDR1 KGHSH, CDR2 LQKENI. The CDR3 has 15 residues. V dropped 0 bases and J dropped 3 bases, with 12 bases sitting between them. This chain's CDR3 is CASSPPARRYYEQYF. CDR3 nucleotides: TGTGCCAGCTCACCACCGGCAAGGCGCTACTACGAGCAGTACTTC.

The rearrangement links TRBV5-1 to TRBJ1-1, with D unclear. With 5 bases removed from V and 1 base from J, the gap between germline ends came to 18 bases. Germline V gives CDR1 SGHRS, CDR2 YFSETQ. The CDR3 is 16 amino acids. The CDR3 protein is CASSRNPSDSNTEAFF. The CDR3 region has the DNA TGCGCCAGCAGTCGAAACCCCTCGGATTCGAACACTGAAGCTTTCTTT.